This TCR beta chain was sequenced during a study of human T cells and chemical hapten exposure. Germline assignment: CDR1 PRHDT and CDR2 FYEKMQ (reference sequence). Deletions cut 0 bases from V and 3 bases from J, with 9 bases between. The length of the CDR3 is 14 residues. TCRdb re-called the RACE reads through MiXCR, storing one row per CDR3 protein. Here the sample spans approximately 110,000 distinct CDR3 sequences, 9.2% being singletons. Time point described: patch test 2, 6 weeks after DPC sensitization. Described treatment: therapeutic diphenylcyclopropenone sensitization with weekly scalp DPC.

The sequence was obtained from a woman aged 40 to 55 with alopecia areata. Some clones in this sample may be carry-over from other donors' samples. The gene calls are TRBV13 and TRBJ2-7; a possible D gene is TRBD2 (5 bases). Sample: whole blood, taken in connection with sensitization to the hapten diphenylcyclopropenone (DPC). The CDR3 DNA reads as TGTGCCAGCAGCTTAGGCCATGGGAGCTACGAGCAGTACTTC. It translates to CASSLGHGSYEQYF. Variable domain in full (rest from reference TRBV13 and TRBJ2-7): AAGVIQSPRHLIKEKRETATLKCYPIPRHDTVYWYQQGPGQDPQFLISFYEKMQSDKGSIPDRFSAQQFSDYHSELNMSSLELGDSALYFCASSLGHGSYEQYFGPGTRLTVT.